The 21 T cell receptor beta chains below all came from one sample that was sequenced in a study of post-analysis software for immune sequencing data. Study conclusions and caveats: The five TRBV segments detected at higher frequency in patients than in controls included TRBV5-6, TRBV5-1 and TRBV20-1.

Unique molecular identifiers tagged the TCR beta cDNA libraries. TCRdb re-derived calls from the PCR reads in MiXCR, one entry per CDR3 protein. The repertoire has around 700,000 distinct CDR3 sequences, around 64% of them found once; the top ten carry approximately 11%. Their specific antigens are unknown. Source material: blood. The receptor set was obtained from a girl aged 2-10 years with multiple sclerosis.

This clonotype was picked up a small number of times. The chain employs TRBV5-5 and TRBJ2-3; D uncertain. The germline CDR1 and CDR2 sequences are SGHKS and YYEKEE (reference sequence). V shed 2 bases and J shed 3 bases, with 13 bases lying between them. The CDR3 loop spans 15 amino acids. As DNA, the CDR3 is TGTGCCAGCAGCTTCTTCGACCCCATAACAGATACGCAGTATTTT. As protein: CASSFFDPITDTQYF.

This clonotype was detected a few times. The chain is built from TRBV29-1 and TRBJ1-2; D call uncertain. This CDR3 is built from 8 residues. V lost 4 bases and J 8 bases, leaving 2 bases between the germline ends. Germline lookup yields CDR1 SQVTM and CDR2 ANQGSEA. In DNA form, the CDR3 reads TGCAGCGTTGGCGGCTACACCTTC. Its protein is CSVGGYTF. The full variable domain, with the rest looked up from reference TRBV29-1 and TRBJ1-2, is SAVISQKPSRDICQRGTSLTIQCQVDSQVTMMFWYRQQPGQSLTLIATANQGSEATYESGFVIDKFPISRPNLTFSTLTVSNMSPEDSSIYLCSVGGYTFGSGTRLTVV.

This chain links TRBV6-6 with TRBJ1-1; D ambiguous. V was clipped by 8 bases and J by 1 base, with 14 bases between them. Germline lookup yields CDR1 MNHNY and CDR2 SVGAGI (reference sequence). The CDR3 length is 14 residues. CDR3 nucleotide sequence: TGTGCCAGCCAGCTCCCGGACGGGAACACTGAAGCTTTCTTT. This sequence encodes CASQLPDGNTEAFF.

This clonotype was seen more than once but under ten times. J is TRBJ2-7 and V is TRBV10-2; 11 positions agree with TRBD1. Germline V gene lookup returns CDR1 WSHSY and CDR2 SAAADI. Germline trimming cut 7 bases from V and 3 bases from J; bases unmatched to any gene: 5. The CDR3 contains 14 residues. The CDR3 DNA is TGCGCCAGCATCCGGGGGACAGGGGGCTACGAGCAGTACTTC. Amino acids: CASIRGTGGYEQYF.

There are a few counts of this clonotype. This chain joins TRBV25-1 and TRBJ2-3; 8 bases align to TRBD2. Trimming took 8 bases from V and 1 from J; bases not matched to a gene: 8. The germline gives CDR1 MGHDK, CDR2 SYGVNS. The CDR3 sequence is 15 residues long. The CDR3: CASGPSGLGTDTQYF. In DNA form, the CDR3 reads TGTGCCAGCGGACCTAGCGGGTTGGGCACAGATACGCAGTATTTT. Supplemented by reference TRBV25-1 and TRBJ2-3, the full variable domain reads EADIYQTPRYLVIGTGKKITLECSQTMGHDKMYWYQQDPGMELHLIHYSYGVNSTEKGDLSSESTVSRIRTEHFPLTLESARPSHTSQYLCASGPSGLGTDTQYFGPGTRLTVL.

V and J are TRBV3-1 and TRBJ2-4, with 16 bases identical to TRBD2. Matching the DNA end better, TRBJ2-7 makes the J call doubtful. This CDR3 is built from 19 residues. CDR1 and CDR2 (germline): LGHDT, YNNKEL (reference sequence). CDR3 bases: TGTGCCAGCAGCCGAGCGCCGGGACTAGCGGGAGGGGATCCCTACGAGCAGTACTTC. This gives the protein CASSRAPGLAGGDPYEQYF.

V and J are TRBV6-6 and TRBJ1-5, with D uncertain. The CDR3 is made up of 14 amino acids. Germline CDR1 and CDR2: MNHNY and SVGAGI (reference sequence). V lost 2 bases and J lost 0, with 5 bases in between. CDR3 amino acids: CASSYRNSNQPQHF. The DNA of the CDR3 is TGTGCCAGCAGTTACCGTAATAGCAATCAGCCCCAGCATTTT.

This clonotype was counted between two and nine times. The chain couples TRBV5-1 to TRBJ1-2; D is unresolved. The length of the CDR3 is 15 residues. Trimming stripped 0 bases from V and 1 base from J, with 10 bases between. Per germline, CDR1 SGHRS and CDR2 YFSETQ. CDR3 nucleotides: TGCGCCAGCAGCTTGGCTGGGCCGGATAACTATGGCTACACCTTC. This codes for CASSLAGPDNYGYTF.

This clonotype was counted between two and nine times. The chain is built from TRBV12-3 or TRBV12-4 and TRBJ2-5, with 8 bases matching TRBD2. The CDR3 is 13 amino acids. V gave up 8 bases and J gave up 5 bases; unmatched junction bases: 7. In nucleotides, the CDR3 is TGTGCCAGCCGCCTAGCGGGTCCTGAGACCCAGTACTTC. It translates to CASRLAGPETQYF.

The chain carries TRBV27 and TRBJ1-1, with D perhaps matching TRBD1 (5 bases). V lost 2 bases and J lost 2, with 9 bases in between. Germline lookup yields CDR1 MNHEY and CDR2 SMNVEV (reference sequence). This CDR3 region has 14 residues. The DNA for the CDR3 is TGTGCCAGCAGTTTAAAGGGACTAAACACTGAAGCTTTCTTT. This sequence encodes CASSLKGLNTEAFF.

The V call is TRBV27, the J call TRBJ2-7, with 8 bases fitting TRBD2. V was pared by 3 bases and J by 0 bases, with 7 bases of the junction left unmatched. Germline V lookup: CDR1 MNHEY, CDR2 SMNVEV (reference sequence). There are 16 residues in the CDR3. CDR3 bases: TGTGCCAGCAGTTTCAGGCCCGGGAGGGACTCCTACGAGCAGTACTTC. Translation: CASSFRPGRDSYEQYF.

The genes are TRBV3-1 and TRBJ2-5, with TRBD1 matching over 8 bases. There are 17 residues in the CDR3. V lost 5 bases and J lost 4; bases outside the gene matches: 15. Looked up from germline, CDR1 is LGHDT and CDR2 is YNNKEL (reference sequence). This CDR3 is CASSSTPLQGGLETQYF. CDR3 nucleotide sequence: TGTGCCAGCAGCTCCACTCCCTTACAGGGGGGATTAGAGACCCAGTACTTC.

This chain joins TRBV5-1 and TRBJ2-1; D is unresolved. The CDR3 loop spans 13 amino acids. Germline V gene data show CDR1 as SGHRS and CDR2 as YFSETQ. The ends were cut back, 4 bases at V and 5 bases at J, with 10 bases in the middle. CDR3 in DNA: TGCGCCAGCAGCGAAACTCTCGACAATGAGCAGTTCTTC. Protein: CASSETLDNEQFF.

The V and J genes are TRBV20-1 and TRBJ2-7; TRBD2 aligns across 7 bases. This CDR3 comprises 14 residues. Looked up from germline, CDR1 is DFQATT and CDR2 is SNEGSKA (reference sequence). V shed 1 base, J shed 3 bases, and the junction held 6 bases outside the gene matches. The chain's CDR3 is CSARGFGGSYEQYF. DNA of the CDR3: TGCAGTGCTAGAGGCTTCGGCGGGAGCTACGAGCAGTACTTC.

This clonotype has a handful of counts. The chain joins TRBV2 to TRBJ2-5; D is uncertain. The length of the CDR3 is 14 residues. Germline values: CDR1 SNHLY, CDR2 FYNNEI. Trimming removed 8 bases from V and 0 bases from J, with 13 bases in between. For the CDR3, the DNA is TGTGCCAGCCTCACCTTAGACTACCAAGAGACCCAGTACTTC. It encodes CASLTLDYQETQYF.

The V gene is TRBV7-9, the J gene TRBJ2-7, with 9 bases matching TRBD2. With 4 bases clipped from V and 2 bases from J, the junction kept 6 bases outside the gene matches. Germline V lookup: CDR1 SEHNR, CDR2 FQNEAQ (reference sequence). This CDR3 is 15 amino acids long. CDR3 bases: TGTGCCAGCAGCTCAGCGGGGGGCCGTACCTACGAGCAGTACTTC. It translates to CASSSAGGRTYEQYF.

The chain employs TRBV21-1 and TRBJ2-2; the table names TRBD1, a call not compared with the DNA. TRBV21-1 is reported as a pseudogene. CDR3 size: 15 residues. CDR3 nucleotide sequence: TGTGCCAGCAGCACACGACAGGGTCGGACCGGGGAGCTGTTTTTT. The encoded protein is CASSTRQGRTGELFF.

The chain combines TRBV13 with TRBJ2-7; D may be TRBD2 (5 bases). The CDR3 totals 14 residues. Per germline, CDR1 PRHDT and CDR2 FYEKMQ (reference sequence). Deletions cut 5 bases from V and 5 bases from J, with 16 bases between. For the CDR3, the DNA is TGTGCCAGCAGCCCCGGGGTAGCCGGAGACGAGCAGTACTTC. Translating it yields CASSPGVAGDEQYF. The full variable domain, its missing parts supplied by reference TRBV13 and TRBJ2-7, is AAGVIQSPRHLIKEKRETATLKCYPIPRHDTVYWYQQGPGQDPQFLISFYEKMQSDKGSIPDRFSAQQFSDYHSELNMSSLELGDSALYFCASSPGVAGDEQYFGPGTRLTVT.

The rearrangement links TRBV6-2 or TRBV6-3 to TRBJ1-2, with D possibly being TRBD1 (5 bases). This CDR3 contains 12 residues. V was clipped by 4 bases and J by 6 bases, with 9 bases between them. Germline V gene sequence: CDR1 MNHEY, CDR2 SVGEGT. The CDR3 sequence: CASSLWGHGYTF. The CDR3 DNA follows: TGTGCCAGCAGTTTGTGGGGCCATGGCTACACCTTC.

The V and J genes are TRBV6-5 and TRBJ2-3; 7 nucleotides agree with TRBD1. The CDR3 totals 16 residues. V was clipped by 2 bases and J by 4 bases; unmatched bases: 9. Germline V gene sequence: CDR1 MNHEY, CDR2 SVGAGI. In nucleotides, the CDR3 is TGTGCCAGCAGTTACGGGATGACAGGGTCCCCAGATACGCAGTATTTT. Translated: CASSYGMTGSPDTQYF.

The CDR3 sequence: CASRRYSGAVTDTQYF. Here the CDR3 DNA reads TGTGCCAGCAGGCGTTATTCAGGGGCGGTGACAGATACGCAGTATTTT. The V gene is TRBV5-8, the J gene TRBJ2-3; tentatively, D is TRBD1 (6 bases). Germline loops: CDR1 SGHTS, CDR2 YDEGEE. The CDR3 is made up of 16 amino acids. Deletions cut 5 bases from V and 3 bases from J, with 19 bases between.